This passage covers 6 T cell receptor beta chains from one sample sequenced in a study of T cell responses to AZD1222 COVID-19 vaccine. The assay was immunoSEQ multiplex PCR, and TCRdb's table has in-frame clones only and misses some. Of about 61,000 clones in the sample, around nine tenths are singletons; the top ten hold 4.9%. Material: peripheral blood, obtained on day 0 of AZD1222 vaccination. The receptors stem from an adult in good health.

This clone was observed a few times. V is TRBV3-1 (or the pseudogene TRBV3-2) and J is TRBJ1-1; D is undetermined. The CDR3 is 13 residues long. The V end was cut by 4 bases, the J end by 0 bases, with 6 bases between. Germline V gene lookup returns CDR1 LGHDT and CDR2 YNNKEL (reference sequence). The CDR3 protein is CASSPAMNTEAFF. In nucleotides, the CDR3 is TGTGCCAGCAGCCCGGCAATGAACACTGAAGCTTTCTTT.

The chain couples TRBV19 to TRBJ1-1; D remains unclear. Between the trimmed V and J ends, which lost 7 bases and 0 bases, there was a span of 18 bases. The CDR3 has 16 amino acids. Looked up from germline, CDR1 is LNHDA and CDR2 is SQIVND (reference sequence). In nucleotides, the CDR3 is TGTGCCAGTACACACCGAGGGCGGGAGCTGAACACTGAAGCTTTCTTT. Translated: CASTHRGRELNTEAFF.

The CDR3 nucleotides read TGTGCCAGCAGCTTAGTGGGCGGACACCTGTTCTTC. Amino acid sequence: CASSLVGGHLFF. The chain combines TRBV11-2 with TRBJ2-1; tentative D call: TRBD1 (5 bases). V was shortened by 1 base and J by 15 bases, with 13 bases between the two germline ends. The CDR3 contains 12 residues. Germline assignment: CDR1 SGHAT and CDR2 FQNNGV.

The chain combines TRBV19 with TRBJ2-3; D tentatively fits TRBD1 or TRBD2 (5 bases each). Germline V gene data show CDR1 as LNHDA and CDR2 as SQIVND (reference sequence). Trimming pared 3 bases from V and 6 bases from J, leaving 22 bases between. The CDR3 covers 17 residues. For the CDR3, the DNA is TGTGCCAGTAGTATTTTGGGGCTAGCCCAACCCGGGGATACGCAGTATTTT. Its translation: CASSILGLAQPGDTQYF.

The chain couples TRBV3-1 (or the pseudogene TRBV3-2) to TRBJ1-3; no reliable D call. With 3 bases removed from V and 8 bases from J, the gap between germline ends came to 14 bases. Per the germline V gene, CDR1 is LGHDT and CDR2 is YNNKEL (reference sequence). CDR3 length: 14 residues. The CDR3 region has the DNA TGTGCCAGCAGCCAGGCTTGGGGAGGATACACCATATATTTT. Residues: CASSQAWGGYTIYF.

Here the CDR3 DNA reads TGTGCCATCAGTGAAGGGGCCCGAACTAACTATGGCTACACCTTC. Encoded protein: CAISEGARTNYGYTF. V is TRBV10-3 and J is TRBJ1-2; maybe TRBD1 (5 bases). The ends were cut back, 3 bases at V and 0 bases at J, with 11 bases in the middle. Germline values: CDR1 ENHRY, CDR2 SYGVKD. The CDR3 has 15 residues.